This TCR beta chain was identified during a study of Graves' ophthalmopathy and Graves' hyperthyroidism. Study summary: Peripheral blood sampling occurred at initial diagnosis, before any treatment.

For repertoire sequencing, the TCR beta CDR3 regions were amplified from RNA transcripts. The authors performed first-round RT-PCR with HTBI primers and then a second-round multiplex PCR. MiXCR was run by TCRdb on the multiplex PCR reads, yielding one entry per CDR3 protein. The data show 260,000 or so distinct CDR3 sequences, around 45% seen once. Broader study findings: Also, most clonotypes expanded in the thyroid above 0.001 frequency appeared in blood. Cross-validated, the 13-signature model showed 87.88%/81.08% sensitivity/specificity, and 80%/75% in the test set.

About this clonotype itself: Its antigen is still unknown.

The junction had 5 bases not matched to a gene; V was cut back by 4 bases and J by 1 base. Per the germline V gene, CDR1 is KGHDR and CDR2 is SFDVKD. CDR3 length: 15 residues. Sequencing was carried out using peripheral blood. This TCR came from an adult man with Graves' ophthalmopathy. The rearrangement joins TRBV24-1 to TRBJ2-5; 7 bases fit TRBD1. CDR3 sequence reads: CATSDKGQPQETQYF. CDR3 in DNA: TGTGCCACCAGTGACAAGGGACAGCCCCAAGAGACCCAGTACTTC.